This TCR beta chain was sequenced in a study of blood T cell repertoires in COVID-19. Study as a whole: The samples span acute and convalescent COVID-19 from the United States, Italy and Spain. In each case, the material was cDNA or gDNA derived from T cells, B-cell-depleted T cells, or PBMCs.

In the original workflow: Estimates of nucleated cell counts were drawn from the amplification of reference gene primers. Assay: immunoSEQ multiplex PCR; the TCRdb copy retains only in-frame clones and omits some. V and J calls and clone size are given by that table; D and trimming were obtained from the DNA. This sample has about 360,000 clones, with around 90% found just once. The trim removed 4 bases at V and 2 bases at J, leaving 2 bases unmatched. Germline V gives CDR1 SGHRS, CDR2 YFSETQ. This CDR3 has 15 amino acids. The V and J genes are TRBV5-1 and TRBJ2-2; 10 nucleotides match TRBD2. Sequenced sample: peripheral blood. The clonotype originates from a human donor in a cohort sampled during active COVID-19. The CDR3 loop is CASSASGGNTGELFF. DNA of the CDR3: TGCGCCAGCAGCGCTAGCGGGGGAAACACCGGGGAGCTGTTTTTT.